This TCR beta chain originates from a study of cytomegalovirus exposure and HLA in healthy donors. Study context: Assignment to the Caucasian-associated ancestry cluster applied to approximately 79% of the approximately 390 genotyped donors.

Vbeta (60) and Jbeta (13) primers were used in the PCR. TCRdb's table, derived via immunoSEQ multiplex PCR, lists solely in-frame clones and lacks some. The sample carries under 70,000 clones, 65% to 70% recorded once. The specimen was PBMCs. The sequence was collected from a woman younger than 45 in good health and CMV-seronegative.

The CDR3 nucleotides are TGTGCCAGCAGTGGCCACCCACAGGGGGCGCGAGGCTACACCTTC. Its protein product is CASSGHPQGARGYTF. The chain joins TRBV2 to TRBJ1-2, with 9 bases lining up with TRBD1. Germline CDR1 and CDR2: SNHLY and FYNNEI. V was pared by 4 bases and J by 8 bases, with 11 bases of the junction left unmatched. CDR3 length equals 15 residues.